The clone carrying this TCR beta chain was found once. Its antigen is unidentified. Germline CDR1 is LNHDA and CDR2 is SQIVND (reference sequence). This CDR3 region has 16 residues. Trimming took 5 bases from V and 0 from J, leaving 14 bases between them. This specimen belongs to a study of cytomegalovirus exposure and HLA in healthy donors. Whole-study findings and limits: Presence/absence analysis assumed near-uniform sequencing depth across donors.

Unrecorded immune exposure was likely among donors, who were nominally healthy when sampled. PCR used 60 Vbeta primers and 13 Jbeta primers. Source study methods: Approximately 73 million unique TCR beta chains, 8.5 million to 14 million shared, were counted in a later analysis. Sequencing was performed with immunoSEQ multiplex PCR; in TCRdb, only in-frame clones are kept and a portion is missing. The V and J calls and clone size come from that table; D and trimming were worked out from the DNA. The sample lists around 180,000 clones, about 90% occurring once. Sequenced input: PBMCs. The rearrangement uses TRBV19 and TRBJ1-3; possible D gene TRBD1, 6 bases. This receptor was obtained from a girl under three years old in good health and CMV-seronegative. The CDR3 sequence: CASSLAGTRSGNTIYF. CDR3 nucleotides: TGTGCCAGTAGTTTAGCGGGGACACGCTCTGGAAACACCATATATTTT. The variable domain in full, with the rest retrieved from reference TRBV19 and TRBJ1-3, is DGGITQSPKYLFRKEGQNVTLSCEQNLNHDAMYWYRQDPGQGLRLIYYSQIVNDFQKGDIAEGYSVSREKKESFPLTVTSAQKNPTAFYLCASSLAGTRSGNTIYFGEGSWLTVV.